Listed below are T cell receptor beta chains from one sample, sequenced in a study of blood T cell repertoires in COVID-19. Profiled with immunoSEQ multiplex PCR; TCRdb holds only in-frame clones, not every one. This sample carries more than 300,000 clones, about 82% of them seen once, and the ten largest clones take around 1.5%. The sample comprised peripheral blood. These receptors were taken from a woman aged 45-65 years with acute or convalescent COVID-19. The CDR3 runs from the conserved cysteine through the conserved F or W. Each record gives: clone size, V gene, J gene, D gene, CDR3 DNA, CDR3 protein. D genes are given only for firm matches. Clone size appears in some rows only: once, few, many, or a class for an expanded clone.

size: -
V: TRBV3-1/TRBV3-2
J: TRBJ1-2
D: TRBD1
DNA: TGTGCCAGCAGCCAACTTCTGTCGAGACAGGGTATTGGTGGCTACACCTTC
CDR3: CASSQLLSRQGIGGYTF

size: -
V: TRBV6-6
J: TRBJ1-4
D: -
DNA: TGTGCCAGCAGTTACGACAGCCTTGCAACTAATGAAAAACTGTTTTTT
CDR3: CASSYDSLATNEKLFF

size: -
V: TRBV13
J: TRBJ2-7
D: -
DNA: TGTGCCAGCAGCTCGACCCAGGGCCACGAGCAGTACTTC
CDR3: CASSSTQGHEQYF

size: -
V: TRBV5-4
J: TRBJ2-3
D: TRBD1
DNA: TGTGCCAGCAGCTTCCTGACAGGGGGCACAGATACGCAGTATTTT
CDR3: CASSFLTGGTDTQYF

size: -
V: TRBV2
J: TRBJ1-5
D: TRBD1
DNA: TGTGCCAGCATTTTAGGACAGGGATATCAGCCCCAGCATTTT
CDR3: CASILGQGYQPQHF

size: -
V: TRBV28
J: TRBJ1-2
D: TRBD1
DNA: TGTGCCAGCAGTTTAAGGACAGGGGATCCTAGATTGGGCTACACCTTC
CDR3: CASSLRTGDPRLGYTF

size: -
V: TRBV7-3
J: TRBJ1-1
D: -
DNA: TGTGCCAGCAGCTTAACGTGGGGTGCGGGGACTGAAGCTTTCTTT
CDR3: CASSLTWGAGTEAFF

size: few
V: TRBV7-9
J: TRBJ2-7
D: -
DNA: TGTGCCAGCAGCTTAGCGCCGGACAGATCCCTCGGGGAGCAGTACTTC
CDR3: CASSLAPDRSLGEQYF

size: -
V: TRBV28
J: TRBJ1-1
D: TRBD1
DNA: TGTGCCAGCAGTTCAAGACAGGGGGTAGCTTTCTTT
CDR3: CASSSRQGVAFF

size: few
V: TRBV4-2
J: TRBJ1-1
D: -
DNA: TGTGCCAGCAGCCAAGATCAACAGAACACTGAAGCTTTCTTT
CDR3: CASSQDQQNTEAFF

size: -
V: TRBV6-2/TRBV6-3
J: TRBJ2-6
D: -
DNA: TGTGCCAGCAGTTACATCAGGACCGGGATTGACGTTAGCTCTGGGGCCAACGTCCTGACTTTC
CDR3: CASSYIRTGIDVSSGANVLTF

size: -
V: TRBV18
J: TRBJ2-7
D: TRBD2
DNA: TGTGCCAGCTCACCACCGGGGAGGGTCATGTCCTACGAGCAGTACTTC
CDR3: CASSPPGRVMSYEQYF

size: once
V: TRBV27
J: TRBJ2-5
D: TRBD2
DNA: TGTGCCAGCAGTTCCCTCAGACTAGCGGGACTGTTGGAGACCCAGTACTTC
CDR3: CASSSLRLAGLLETQYF

size: -
V: TRBV7-6
J: TRBJ1-1
D: -
DNA: TGTGCCAGCAGCTTTACAGGGTTCGAGAACACTGAAGCTTTCTTT
CDR3: CASSFTGFENTEAFF

size: -
V: TRBV10-3
J: TRBJ1-1
D: -
DNA: TGTGCCATCAGAAGCTCCACGGGGCCGGAGGGTACTGAAGCTTTCTTT
CDR3: CAIRSSTGPEGTEAFF

size: -
V: TRBV19
J: TRBJ1-5
D: -
DNA: TGTGCCAGCCATGCCCGGACAGCCAACAATCAGCCCCAGCATTTT
CDR3: CASHARTANNQPQHF

size: once
V: TRBV5-6
J: TRBJ2-5
D: -
DNA: TGTGCCAGCAGCCACAGGGACCAAGAGACCCAGTACTTC
CDR3: CASSHRDQETQYF

size: -
V: TRBV19
J: TRBJ2-1
D: TRBD2
DNA: TGTGCCAGTAGCCCGGGACTAGCGGGACCTGCTGTCATTTACTACAATGAGCAGTTCTTC
CDR3: CASSPGLAGPAVIYYNEQFF

size: -
V: TRBV7-2
J: TRBJ2-7
D: TRBD1
DNA: TGTGCCAGCAGCTTAGACAGGGGGTACGAGCAGTACTTC
CDR3: CASSLDRGYEQYF

size: -
V: TRBV4-3
J: TRBJ2-1
D: TRBD2
DNA: TGCGCCAGCAGCCAAGTTCCCTTCGGCCTAGCGGGATTCAGGCATGAGCAGTTCTTC
CDR3: CASSQVPFGLAGFRHEQFF

size: -
V: TRBV27
J: TRBJ2-7
D: -
DNA: TGTGCCAGCAGTTTTGAGGGTGGAGGCTCCTACGAGCAGTACTTC
CDR3: CASSFEGGGSYEQYF

size: -
V: TRBV27
J: TRBJ2-7
D: TRBD2
DNA: TGTGCCAGCAGTTCCAGACTAGCGGGAGACGAGCAGTACTTC
CDR3: CASSSRLAGDEQYF

size: -
V: TRBV3-1/TRBV3-2
J: TRBJ2-2
D: -
DNA: TGTGCCAGCAGCCAAGGACACGGGGAGCTGTTTTTT
CDR3: CASSQGHGELFF

size: -
V: TRBV10-3
J: TRBJ2-1
D: -
DNA: TGTGCCATCAGTGAGACGCCTAGCGCGGAGTACAATGAGCAGTTCTTC
CDR3: CAISETPSAEYNEQFF

size: -
V: TRBV6-4
J: TRBJ1-6
D: TRBD1
DNA: TGTGCCAGCAGTAGGGACAGGGGGAGATCACCCCTCCACTTT
CDR3: CASSRDRGRSPLHF

size: -
V: TRBV7-3
J: TRBJ2-7
D: TRBD2
DNA: TGTGCCAGCAGCGAGGGACTAGCGGGAGTCAAGTACTTC
CDR3: CASSEGLAGVKYF